Listed below are T cell receptor beta chains from one sample, sequenced in a study of T cell responses to AZD1222 COVID-19 vaccine. The repertoire was sequenced with immunoSEQ multiplex PCR; TCRdb's copy has only in-frame clones and lacks some. Found here are 75,000 to 100,000 clones, 92% of them singletons; the top ten hold roughly 3.1%. This specimen consisted of peripheral blood, obtained 28 days after the second AZD1222 dose. These receptors were collected from an adult who received the AZD1222 COVID-19 vaccine. Both conserved end residues are part of each CDR3. The D gene is left open where the match is weak. Some rows have no size entry. The others give once, few or many, or a class for an expanded clone.

>TRBJ2-3|NA|TRBV18|TRBD2
CASSPTVTSGGFTDTQYF
TGTGCCAGCTCACCGACGGTTACTAGCGGGGGATTCACAGATACGCAGTATTTT
>TRBJ1-6|NA|TRBV6-5|NA
CASSNQNGNSPLHF
TGTGCCAGCAGTAATCAGAACGGTAATTCACCCCTCCACTTT
>TRBJ1-1|NA|TRBV20-1|NA
CSAVTNTEAFF
TGCAGTGCCGTAACCAACACTGAAGCTTTCTTT
>TRBJ1-2|NA|TRBV29-1|TRBD1
CSAHVQGTFNGYTF
TGCAGCGCTCATGTACAGGGGACTTTTAATGGCTACACCTTC
>TRBJ2-2|NA|TRBV7-7|NA
CASSHRETGELFF
TGTGCCAGCAGCCACCGAGAGACCGGGGAGCTGTTTTTT
>TRBJ2-1|NA|TRBV7-9|TRBD2
CASSRRTSGARYRDEQFF
TGTGCCAGCAGCCGACGGACTAGCGGGGCCCGATATCGCGATGAGCAGTTCTTC
>TRBJ2-7|NA|TRBV6-2/TRBV6-3|NA
CASSAAGQSIEQYF
TGTGCCAGCAGTGCCGCGGGACAGTCGATCGAGCAGTACTTC
>TRBJ2-7|NA|TRBV7-8|TRBD2
CASSLFGTSGGALAEQYF
TGTGCCAGCAGCTTATTCGGGACTAGCGGGGGGGCCTTAGCCGAGCAGTACTTC
>TRBJ2-5|NA|TRBV5-4|TRBD2
CASSPTGTSPVETQYF
TGTGCCAGCAGCCCAACCGGGACTAGTCCGGTGGAGACCCAGTACTTC
>TRBJ1-3|NA|TRBV15|NA
CATSRDRGTSGNTIYF
TGTGCCACCAGCAGAGATAGGGGAACCTCTGGAAACACCATATATTTT
>TRBJ1-5|NA|TRBV7-9|NA
CASSLEVDQPQHF
TGTGCCAGCAGCTTAGAGGTAGATCAGCCCCAGCATTTT
>TRBJ2-1|NA|TRBV7-3|TRBD1
CASSLIPTGGNEQFF
TGTGCCAGCAGCTTAATCCCAACAGGGGGGAATGAGCAGTTCTTC
>TRBJ1-2|NA|TRBV28|NA
CASTIGGQPLGYTF
TGTGCCAGCACCATAGGTGGGCAGCCCCTCGGCTACACCTTC
>TRBJ1-6|once|TRBV6-6|NA
CASSYSGTENSPLHF
TGTGCCAGCAGTTACTCAGGGACGGAAAATTCACCCCTCCACTTT
>TRBJ1-2|NA|TRBV12-3/TRBV12-4|NA
CASSPVGRGGYTF
TGTGCCAGCAGCCCAGTAGGCCGGGGCGGCTACACCTTC
>TRBJ2-3|NA|TRBV19|NA
CASSPRDTSTDTQYF
TGTGCCAGTAGTCCCCGGGACACCAGCACAGATACGCAGTATTTT
>TRBJ1-2|NA|TRBV9|NA
CASSVVSGGPLGYTF
TGTGCCAGCAGCGTGGTCTCTGGGGGTCCCCTTGGCTACACCTTC
>TRBJ1-4|NA|TRBV5-6|NA
CASSSPQDSHEKLFF
TGTGCCAGCAGCTCCCCCCAGGACAGTCATGAAAAACTGTTTTTT
>TRBJ1-1|NA|TRBV18|NA
CASSPQVNTEAFF
TGTGCCAGCTCACCACAGGTGAACACTGAAGCTTTCTTT
>TRBJ1-1|once|TRBV18|NA
CASSPQGGYTEAFF
TGTGCCAGCTCACCCCAGGGAGGGTACACTGAAGCTTTCTTT
>TRBJ1-2|once|TRBV7-2|NA
CASSPMKERGYTF
TGTGCCAGCAGCCCCATGAAAGAACGTGGCTACACCTTC
>TRBJ2-3|NA|TRBV5-1|NA
CASSLAVQDSTDTQYF
TGCGCCAGCAGCTTGGCCGTCCAGGATAGCACAGATACGCAGTATTTT
>TRBJ1-2|NA|TRBV19|NA
CASSILPAGPDGYTF
TGTGCCAGTAGTATTCTCCCCGCAGGGCCAGATGGCTACACCTTC
>TRBJ1-2|NA|TRBV5-1|TRBD1
CASNLGTGEYGYTF
TGCGCCAGCAACTTGGGGACAGGTGAATATGGCTACACCTTC
>TRBJ1-5|NA|TRBV24-1|NA
CATSDFRSEGSNQPQHF
TGTGCCACCAGTGATTTCAGGTCAGAGGGGAGCAATCAGCCCCAGCATTTT
>TRBJ1-2|NA|TRBV13|NA
CASSLGGQNYGYTF
TGTGCCAGCAGCTTAGGAGGGCAGAACTATGGCTACACCTTC
>TRBJ1-4|once|TRBV3-1/TRBV3-2|NA
CASSQDGQGGEKLFF
TGTGCCAGCAGCCAAGACGGCCAGGGTGGTGAAAAACTGTTTTTT
>TRBJ1-1|NA|TRBV3-1/TRBV3-2|TRBD1
CASSPTGTGAPNTEAFF
TGTGCCAGCAGCCCTACCGGGACAGGGGCCCCAAACACTGAAGCTTTCTTT
>TRBJ1-6|NA|TRBV28|NA
CASRGAINSPLHF
TGTGCCAGCCGCGGGGCAATTAATTCACCCCTCCACTTT
>TRBJ1-1|NA|TRBV6-5|NA
CASARAEAFF
TGTGCCAGCGCGAGGGCCGAAGCTTTCTTT
>TRBJ2-1|NA|TRBV6-1|TRBD1
CASSDWDRGSYNEQFF
TGTGCCAGCAGTGATTGGGACAGGGGGTCCTACAATGAGCAGTTCTTC
>TRBJ1-6|NA|TRBV28|NA
CASSLSAGFGSYNSPLHF
TGTGCCAGCAGTTTATCGGCAGGGTTCGGCTCCTATAATTCACCCCTCCACTTT
>TRBJ2-7|NA|TRBV5-1|TRBD1
CASRGTGFYEQYF
TGCGCCAGCAGGGGGACAGGGTTCTACGAGCAGTACTTC
>TRBJ2-2|NA|TRBV3-1/TRBV3-2|TRBD2
CASSLLAGDGELFF
TGTGCCAGCAGCCTGCTAGCGGGGGACGGGGAGCTGTTTTTT
>TRBJ2-4|NA|TRBV20-1|NA
CSASPGLAKNIQYF
TGCAGTGCTAGTCCGGGATTAGCCAAAAACATTCAGTACTTC
>TRBJ1-1|NA|TRBV7-9|TRBD1
CASSPGQGRVEAFF
TGTGCCAGCAGCCCCGGACAGGGGCGGGTTGAAGCTTTCTTT
>TRBJ2-3|NA|TRBV19|NA
CASSIQSFRTDTQYF
TGTGCCAGTAGTATACAGAGCTTTCGCACAGATACGCAGTATTTT
>TRBJ1-5|few|TRBV7-8|NA
CASSLAGYQPQHF
TGTGCCAGCAGCTTAGCGGGGTATCAGCCCCAGCATTTT
>TRBJ2-1|NA|TRBV5-1|NA
CASSTGTASSYNEQFF
TGCGCCAGCAGCACCGGGACTGCGAGCTCCTACAATGAGCAGTTCTTC
>TRBJ1-2|NA|TRBV24-1|NA
CAQPPTANYGYTF
TGTGCCCAACCCCCCACGGCTAACTATGGCTACACCTTC
>TRBJ1-4|NA|TRBV12-3/TRBV12-4|NA
CASSYPARKLFF
TGTGCCAGCAGTTACCCCGCCCGAAAACTGTTTTTT
>TRBJ1-2|NA|TRBV19|TRBD1
CASSVTGGFGYTF
TGTGCCAGTAGTGTAACAGGGGGCTTTGGCTACACCTTC
>TRBJ2-1|NA|TRBV30|NA
CAWWASGGTNEQFF
TGTGCCTGGTGGGCTAGTGGGGGCACCAATGAGCAGTTCTTC
>TRBJ1-2|NA|TRBV28|NA
CASSPREYYGYTF
TGTGCCAGCAGCCCGCGGGAATACTATGGCTACACCTTC
>TRBJ1-2|few|TRBV5-4|NA
CASGPETYGYTF
TGTGCCAGCGGGCCGGAAACGTATGGCTACACCTTC
>TRBJ1-1|NA|TRBV2|TRBD1
CASLRGLGQDTEAFF
TGTGCCAGCTTAAGGGGGTTGGGACAGGACACTGAAGCTTTCTTT
>TRBJ1-5|NA|TRBV4-1|NA
CASSHPKLGGQLHQPQHF
TGCGCCAGCAGCCACCCAAAATTAGGGGGACAACTCCATCAGCCCCAGCATTTT
>TRBJ1-5|NA|TRBV18|TRBD1
CASSPNPATGGSQPQHF
TGTGCCAGCTCGCCAAACCCGGCGACAGGGGGATCTCAGCCCCAGCATTTT
>TRBJ1-3|few|TRBV4-1|TRBD1
CATGTVSPISGNTIYF
TGCGCCACCGGGACAGTTTCCCCCATCTCTGGAAACACCATATATTTT
>TRBJ2-3|NA|TRBV5-1|NA
CASSPTPGQFTDTQYF
TGCGCCAGCAGCCCCACCCCCGGACAGTTCACAGATACGCAGTATTTT
>TRBJ1-1|NA|TRBV19|TRBD1
CASSLAGGTEAFF
TGTGCCAGTAGTTTAGCAGGGGGCACTGAAGCTTTCTTT
>TRBJ1-1|NA|TRBV7-3|TRBD1
CASRSPSSRDRNMNTEAFF
TGTGCCAGCAGATCGCCTTCCTCTCGGGACAGAAACATGAACACTGAAGCTTTCTTT
>TRBJ2-7|NA|TRBV6-5|TRBD1
CATGQGRRNEQYF
TGTGCCACGGGACAGGGGCGAAGGAACGAGCAGTACTTC
>TRBJ2-7|NA|TRBV18|NA
CASSPPGLLSEQYF
TGTGCCAGCTCCCCGCCAGGGCTGCTCTCCGAGCAGTACTTC
>TRBJ2-7|NA|TRBV30|TRBD2
CAWTKRGLPYEQYF
TGTGCCTGGACGAAGCGGGGTTTACCCTACGAGCAGTACTTC
>TRBJ1-1|NA|TRBV29-1|NA
CSVEGNSGVGTEAFF
TGCAGCGTTGAAGGGAACTCGGGGGTCGGAACTGAAGCTTTCTTT
>TRBJ1-1|few|TRBV2|NA
CASRFTNTEAFF
TGTGCCAGCAGATTCACGAACACTGAAGCTTTCTTT
>TRBJ1-2|NA|TRBV10-2|NA
CASSEFVPGVHGYTF
TGCGCCAGCAGTGAGTTTGTTCCAGGGGTGCATGGCTACACCTTC
>TRBJ1-1|NA|TRBV7-9|NA
CASSSAKGQAFF
TGTGCCAGCAGCTCGGCGAAGGGGCAAGCTTTCTTT
>TRBJ2-2|NA|TRBV14|NA
CASSLTRNTGELFF
TGTGCCAGCAGCCTCACGAGGAACACCGGGGAGCTGTTTTTT